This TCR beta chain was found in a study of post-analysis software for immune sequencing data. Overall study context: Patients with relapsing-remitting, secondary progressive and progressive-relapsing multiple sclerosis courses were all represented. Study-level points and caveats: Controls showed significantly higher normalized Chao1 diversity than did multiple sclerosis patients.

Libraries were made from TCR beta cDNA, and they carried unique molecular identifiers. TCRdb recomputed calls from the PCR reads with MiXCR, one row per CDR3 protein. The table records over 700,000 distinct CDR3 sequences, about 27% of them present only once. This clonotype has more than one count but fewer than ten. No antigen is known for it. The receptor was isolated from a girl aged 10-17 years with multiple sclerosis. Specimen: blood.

The CDR3 reads CASSSLRREGRIGSYNEQFF. DNA of the CDR3: TGTGCCAGCAGCTCCCTCAGGCGGGAGGGCCGGATAGGATCCTACAATGAGCAGTTCTTC. The rearrangement links TRBV7-6 to TRBJ2-1; 9 bases agree with TRBD2. V shed 4 bases and J 1 base; nucleotides not matched to a gene: 17. The germline gives CDR1 SGHVS, CDR2 FNYEAQ. The CDR3 runs 20 residues.